These 21 T cell receptor beta chains came from one sample sequenced in a study of T cell repertoires in cytomegalovirus infection. TCRdb used MiXCR to reprocess the reads, holding one entry per CDR3 protein. The sample contains 200,000 to 300,000 distinct CDR3 sequences, 9% to 15% of which appear only once. Sequencing was performed on PBMCs. The origin of the receptors is a human donor in good health (CMV status not recorded). Some clones in this sample may be carry-over from other donors' samples.

The sample holds many counts of this clonotype. The chain couples TRBV7-2 to TRBJ2-7; TRBD1 matches at 7 bases. The trim removed 5 bases at V and 2 bases at J, leaving 12 bases unmatched. The CDR3 consists of 16 residues. Germline V gives CDR1 SGHTA, CDR2 FQGNSA. The CDR3 DNA reads TGTGCCAGCAGCCTAAGACTGGGGGACAGAACCTACGAGCAGTACTTC. This codes for CASSLRLGDRTYEQYF.

This clonotype turned up a few times. The chain joins TRBV15 to TRBJ1-5; D call uncertain. Germline CDR1 reads LNHNV; CDR2 reads YYDKDF (reference sequence). The CDR3 is 16 amino acids. The V end lost 5 bases, the J end lost 8 bases, and 22 bases lay between the germline ends. CDR3 sequence (DNA): TGTGCCACCAGCCAAGGAGTCGGGTCTCTGGGGAAGCCCCAGCATTTT. Translating gives CATSQGVGSLGKPQHF.

This clonotype was counted at least ten times. This sequence joins TRBV6-1 and TRBJ2-2; D call uncertain. The germline V gene encodes CDR1 MNHNS and CDR2 SASEGT. The ends were cut back, 2 bases at V and 1 base at J, with 8 bases in the middle. The CDR3 totals 15 residues. The CDR3 spells CASSEYRQNTGELFF. The CDR3 DNA sequence: TGTGCCAGCAGTGAATATCGGCAGAACACCGGGGAGCTGTTTTTT.

This clonotype was seen ten or more times. The gene calls are TRBV7-2 and TRBJ2-5, with a weak D call TRBD2 (5 bases). The V end lost 0 bases, the J end lost 3 bases, and 8 bases lay between the germline ends. Per germline, CDR1 SGHTA and CDR2 FQGNSA. This CDR3 region has 14 residues. CDR3 loop: CASSLARAEETQYF. The CDR3 DNA reads TGTGCCAGCAGCTTAGCGAGGGCGGAAGAGACCCAGTACTTC.

The sample holds many counts of this clonotype. V is TRBV7-7 and J is TRBJ2-1; D might be TRBD2 (7 bases). The CDR3 has 14 amino acids. The V end was cut by 4 bases, the J end by 5 bases, with 12 bases between. The germline V gene has CDR1 SSHAT and CDR2 FNYEAQ (reference sequence). CDR3 amino acids: CASSYGGLDNEQFF. The DNA of the CDR3 is TGTGCCAGCAGCTACGGGGGGCTGGACAATGAGCAGTTCTTC.

The chain couples TRBV7-9 to TRBJ2-5; no reliable D call. CDR1 and CDR2 from the germline V gene are SEHNR and FQNEAQ (reference sequence). Trimming stripped 2 bases from V and 0 bases from J, with 10 bases between. The CDR3 spans 15 residues. The CDR3 reads CASSLLFDYQETQYF. CDR3 DNA: TGTGCCAGCAGCTTATTATTTGATTACCAAGAGACCCAGTACTTC.

Many counts were recorded for this clonotype. The chain recombines TRBV7-6 with TRBJ2-7; D possibly uses TRBD1 or TRBD2 (5 bases each). Germline CDR1 is SGHVS and CDR2 is FNYEAQ. The ends were cut back, 5 bases at V and 2 bases at J, with 13 bases in the middle. There are 14 residues in the CDR3. CDR3 sequence (DNA): TGTGCCAGCAGCCTGGGGATGGGACCCTACGAGCAGTACTTC. Translated, it gives CASSLGMGPYEQYF.

This clonotype was counted many times. This chain links TRBV7-2 with TRBJ2-3; a possible D gene is TRBD2 (5 bases). Trimming left V 0 bases short and J 7 bases short, with 8 bases between. CDR3 size: 13 residues. Germline CDR1 is SGHTA and CDR2 is FQGNSA. CDR3: CASSLAPGNTQYF. In DNA, the CDR3 is TGTGCCAGCAGCTTAGCGCCCGGGAATACGCAGTATTTT. Filled out from reference TRBV7-2 and TRBJ2-3, the complete variable domain reads GAGVSQSPSNKVTEKGKDVELRCDPISGHTALYWYRQSLGQGLEFLIYFQGNSAPDKSGLPSDRFSAERTGGSVSTLTIQRTQQEDSAVYLCASSLAPGNTQYFGPGTRLTVL.

This sequence joins TRBV20-1 and TRBJ1-5; D is unclear. Trimming stripped 3 bases from V and 2 bases from J, with 11 bases between. This CDR3 contains 14 residues. The germline gives CDR1 DFQATT, CDR2 SNEGSKA (reference sequence). CDR3 nucleotides: TGCAGTGCTAGTAGGGATGGAGGCAATCAGCCCCAGCATTTT. Protein: CSASRDGGNQPQHF.

This clonotype was seen at least ten times. This chain links TRBV6-5 with TRBJ2-7; D may be TRBD1 (6 bases). The CDR3 totals 14 residues. Trimming shortened V by 7 bases and J by 5 bases, and 18 bases separated the two germline ends. Germline V gene data show CDR1 as MNHEY and CDR2 as SVGAGI. The DNA of the CDR3 is TGTGCCAGCAACCAAGGACAGTTTGGCGACGAGCAGTACTTC. Its protein is CASNQGQFGDEQYF.

This clonotype was detected many times. This chain connects TRBV7-3 to TRBJ2-2; either TRBD1 or TRBD2 may fit D (5 bases each). The CDR3 length is 16 residues. In germline, CDR1 is SGHTA, CDR2 FQGTGA. V lost 5 bases, J lost 1 base, and 14 bases lay in between. DNA for the CDR3: TGTGCCAGCAGCCCCGCACGGGGCAGGAACACCGGGGAGCTGTTTTTT. It yields the protein CASSPARGRNTGELFF.

This clonotype was found many times. The V gene is TRBV19, the J gene TRBJ2-5, with 11 bases identical to TRBD1. Per the germline V gene, CDR1 is LNHDA and CDR2 is SQIVND (reference sequence). V shed 3 bases, J shed 2 bases, and the junction held 5 bases outside the gene matches. The CDR3 covers 16 residues. The CDR3 sequence: CASSMMGQGVQETQYF. The CDR3 DNA reads TGTGCCAGTAGTATGATGGGACAGGGGGTTCAAGAGACCCAGTACTTC.

The J gene is TRBJ2-3, the V gene TRBV24-1, with 11 bases matching TRBD1. Per germline, CDR1 KGHDR and CDR2 SFDVKD. V lost 3 bases and J lost 2; bases outside the gene matches: 6. This CDR3 has 17 residues. The CDR3 sequence: CATSDPGTGGSTDTQYF. The DNA for the CDR3 is TGTGCCACCAGTGATCCCGGGACAGGGGGATCCACAGATACGCAGTATTTT.

This clonotype was observed a handful of times. V gene TRBV5-1 combines with J gene TRBJ1-2; 9 bases match TRBD1. Germline loops: CDR1 SGHRS, CDR2 YFSETQ. The CDR3 totals 14 residues. The ends lost 0 bases at V and 8 bases at J; junction bases unmatched: 5. The CDR3 nucleotides are TGCGCCAGCAGCTTGGTCGGGGACAGGGAGGGCTACACCTTC. Translation gives CASSLVGDREGYTF.

This clonotype was counted only a few times. The chain couples TRBV28 to TRBJ1-6; D is undetermined. The CDR3 is 13 amino acids. Germline CDR1 is MDHEN and CDR2 is SYDVKM. V was shortened by 7 bases and J by 6 bases, with 10 bases between the two germline ends. In DNA, the CDR3 is TGTGCCAGCATAACGGGATCTAATTCACCCCTCCACTTT. This codes for CASITGSNSPLHF.

This clonotype appeared many times. This chain connects TRBV6-2 or TRBV6-3 to TRBJ1-1; TRBD1 aligns across 8 bases. V lost 4 bases to trimming and J lost 0 bases; unmatched junction nucleotides: 1. The CDR3 spans 14 residues. Per germline, CDR1 MNHEY and CDR2 SVGEGT. The CDR3 here is CASSSGGLNTEAFF. CDR3 sequence (DNA): TGTGCCAGCAGTTCAGGGGGCCTGAACACTGAAGCTTTCTTT.

This clonotype was picked up many times. This rearrangement joins TRBV7-9 to TRBJ1-1; D remains ambiguous. The CDR3 loop spans 14 amino acids. V shed 3 bases and J shed 1 base, with 9 bases lying between them. Germline lookup yields CDR1 SEHNR and CDR2 FQNEAQ (reference sequence). The CDR3 is CASSFTQPNTEAFF. The CDR3, as DNA: TGTGCCAGCAGCTTTACCCAGCCGAACACTGAAGCTTTCTTT.

This clonotype was detected a few times. The J gene is TRBJ2-3, the V gene TRBV4-2; 7 bases align to TRBD1. Germline CDR1 LGHNA, CDR2 YNFKEQ. The CDR3 totals 14 residues. Losses at the gene ends were 3 bases for V and 0 bases for J; bases not matched to a gene: 0. CDR3 residues: CASSQTGSTDTQYF. The CDR3 nucleotides read TGTGCCAGCAGCCAGACAGGGAGCACAGATACGCAGTATTTT.

This clonotype was detected ten times or more. The CDR3 sequence is CASSPDRDQETQYF. CDR3 nucleotides: TGCGCCAGCAGCCCTGACAGGGACCAAGAGACCCAGTACTTC. The chain has TRBV5-1 and TRBJ2-5; TRBD1 matches at 7 bases. The germline V gene has CDR1 SGHRS and CDR2 YFSETQ. CDR3 length equals 14 residues. The junction had 3 bases not matched to a gene; V was cut back by 4 bases and J by 0 bases.

The gene calls are TRBV15 and TRBJ2-2; D gene unclear. The CDR3 totals 17 residues. Deletions cut 0 bases from V and 3 bases from J, with 14 bases between. Germline values: CDR1 LNHNV, CDR2 YYDKDF (reference sequence). CDR3 nucleotides: TGTGCCACCAGCAGAGATCGGAGAAGGGCGGACACCGGGGAGCTGTTTTTT. It is translated as CATSRDRRRADTGELFF.

This clonotype appeared many times. The chain employs TRBV7-9 and TRBJ2-1; 9 nucleotides align to TRBD2. Unmatched junction bases numbered 14, after V lost 4 bases and J lost 7 bases. Germline-derived CDR1 and CDR2 are SEHNR and FQNEAQ (reference sequence). This CDR3 comprises 17 residues. For the CDR3, the DNA is TGTGCCAGCAGCTCACCCCTGCTTCTAGCGGGACGGAATGAGCAGTTCTTC. Translation: CASSSPLLLAGRNEQFF.